This entry lists 30 T cell receptor beta chains sequenced from one sample in a study of cytomegalovirus exposure and HLA in healthy donors. The PCR ran on 60 Vbeta and 13 Jbeta primers. Some clones are missing from TCRdb's copy, which holds only in-frame ones; the method was immunoSEQ multiplex PCR. This sample carries around 70,000 clones, with about 0.83% going to the ten biggest clones. The sequenced sample was PBMCs. The receptor set was obtained from a boy between 10 and 17 years old in good health and CMV-seronegative.

The V call is TRBV6-1, the J call TRBJ2-3; 9 bases fit TRBD2. V was clipped by 2 bases and J by 8 bases; unmatched bases: 5. The CDR3 totals 14 residues. Germline CDR1 reads MNHNS; CDR2 reads SASEGT. CDR3 sequence (DNA): TGTGCCAGCAGTGAAACTCTGCGGGGGGGTACGCAGTATTTT. It is translated as CASSETLRGGTQYF.

The gene calls are TRBV27 and TRBJ2-5, with 7 positions matching TRBD2. The V segment lost 8 bases and the J segment 0 bases; nucleotides outside the gene matches: 12. Germline CDR1 MNHEY, CDR2 SMNVEV (reference sequence). The CDR3 is 16 amino acids. The CDR3 sequence is CASHPHGAGNQETQYF. The CDR3 bases are TGTGCCAGCCATCCACACGGAGCGGGGAACCAAGAGACCCAGTACTTC.

The chain joins TRBV19 to TRBJ1-1; tentative D call: TRBD1 (6 bases). The V end was cut by 7 bases, the J end by 4 bases, with 25 bases between. Per germline, CDR1 LNHDA and CDR2 SQIVND (reference sequence). This CDR3 is built from 17 residues. The CDR3 region is CASKVGGAGPVVTEAFF. The CDR3 DNA reads as TGTGCCAGTAAGGTAGGGGGGGCGGGTCCGGTGGTCACTGAAGCTTTCTTT. The full variable domain, in which reference TRBV19 and TRBJ1-1 provide the parts outside the CDR3, is DGGITQSPKYLFRKEGQNVTLSCEQNLNHDAMYWYRQDPGQGLRLIYYSQIVNDFQKGDIAEGYSVSREKKESFPLTVTSAQKNPTAFYLCASKVGGAGPVVTEAFFGQGTRLTVV.

For the CDR3, the DNA is TGCGCCAGCAGCGCAAGCTCAGGGTTCGGTGGGATTGAAGCTTTCTTT. Its protein is CASSASSGFGGIEAFF. The chain combines TRBV5-1 with TRBJ1-1; tentatively, D is TRBD1 (5 bases). The length of the CDR3 is 16 residues. Germline CDR1 and CDR2: SGHRS and YFSETQ. The germline V and J ends were trimmed by 4 bases and 7 bases, with 23 bases remaining between them.

The J gene is TRBJ2-7, the V gene TRBV4-2; a possible D gene is TRBD2 (5 bases). The CDR3 totals 15 residues. The ends were cut back, 0 bases at V and 5 bases at J, with 14 bases in the middle. The germline V gene encodes CDR1 LGHNA and CDR2 YNFKEQ. In nucleotides, the CDR3 is TGTGCCAGCAGCCAAGAGGAAGGAGGTGCCAACGAGCAGTACTTC. It encodes CASSQEEGGANEQYF.

About this clone itself: The sample holds other DNA sequences that translate to the same CDR3. The chain employs TRBV7-9 and TRBJ1-1; tentative D call: TRBD1 (6 bases). The V end was cut by 2 bases, the J end by 5 bases, with 6 bases between. This CDR3 contains 12 residues. Per germline, CDR1 SEHNR and CDR2 FQNEAQ (reference sequence). The CDR3 is CASSLTGTEAFF. The CDR3, as DNA: TGTGCCAGCAGCTTAACAGGGACTGAAGCTTTCTTT.

As to this clone: The germline gene is not matched at one end of the junction; a read error may be the cause. The rearrangement links TRBV18 to TRBJ1-1; 8 bases are shared with TRBD1. The CDR3 length is 16 residues. Germline V gives CDR1 KGHSH, CDR2 LQKENI. CDR3 residues: CASSPWTGTMNTEDFF. The DNA of the CDR3 is TGTGCCAGCTCGCCCTGGACAGGGACGATGAACACTGAAGATTTCTTT. Drawing the rest from reference TRBV18 and TRBJ1-1, the complete variable domain is NAGVMQNPRHLVRRRGQEARLRCSPMKGHSHVYWYRQLPEEGLKFMVYLQKENIIDESGMPKERFSAEFPKEGPSILRIQQVVRGDSAAYFCASSPWTGTMNTEDFFGQGTRLTVV.

V gene TRBV18 combines with J gene TRBJ2-3, with TRBD2 identical over 8 bases. CDR1 and CDR2 from the germline V gene are KGHSH and LQKENI. Germline trimming cut 2 bases from V and 2 bases from J; bases unmatched to any gene: 6. The CDR3 contains 16 residues. CDR3 nucleotide sequence: TGTGCCAGCTCACCAAACGGGGGGGCGAACACAGATACGCAGTATTTT. Translating it yields CASSPNGGANTDTQYF.

On this clone itself: Mismatch with germline at one junction end may stem from a read error. The rearrangement joins TRBV6-5 to TRBJ1-2; the D gene is possibly TRBD1 (6 bases). This CDR3 is 15 amino acids long. Germline CDR1 is MNHEY and CDR2 is SVGAGI. The CDR3 nucleotides are TGTGCCAGTAGTTACGGGCAGGGGCTGTTCTATGGCTACACCTTC. Translation: CASSYGQGLFYGYTF.

The V call is TRBV5-1, the J call TRBJ1-2, with D possibly TRBD1 on 5 matching bases. Trimming pared 0 bases from V and 8 bases from J, leaving 14 bases between. The CDR3 totals 14 residues. From germline, CDR1 is SGHRS and CDR2 YFSETQ. The CDR3 loop reads CASSLVGDVGGYTF. In nucleotides, the CDR3 is TGCGCCAGCAGCTTGGTAGGGGATGTCGGCGGCTACACCTTC.

J is TRBJ2-7 and V is TRBV5-1, with TRBD1 identical over 7 bases. Germline assignment: CDR1 SGHRS and CDR2 YFSETQ. The CDR3 runs 13 residues. V gave up 2 bases and J gave up 4 bases; unmatched junction bases: 3. The CDR3, as DNA: TGCGCCAGCAGCTTCGAGACAGGGTACGAGCAGTACTTC. As protein: CASSFETGYEQYF.

This sequence joins TRBV30 and TRBJ2-1; 8 bases map to TRBD2. V lost 4 bases to trimming and J lost 7 bases; unmatched junction nucleotides: 9. The CDR3 extends over 14 amino acids. The germline gives CDR1 GTSNPN, CDR2 SVGIG (reference sequence). CDR3 sequence reads: CAWTLAGGLNEQFF. The CDR3 DNA reads as TGTGCCTGGACCCTTGCGGGGGGTCTAAATGAGCAGTTCTTC.

This chain connects TRBV14 to TRBJ1-2; D is unresolved. The CDR3 is 14 residues long. The V gene's germline CDR1 is SGHDN and CDR2 FVKESK. V dropped 4 bases and J dropped 2 bases, with 11 bases sitting between them. The CDR3 nucleotides are TGTGCCAGCAGCCCCGGAGCTGGAAACTATGGCTACACCTTC. Protein sequence: CASSPGAGNYGYTF.

The gene calls are TRBV5-6 and TRBJ2-5; 7 bases map to TRBD1. CDR1 and CDR2 from the germline V gene are SGHDT and YYEEEE. This CDR3 spans 14 amino acids. V was pared by 4 bases and J by 1 base, with 4 bases of the junction left unmatched. The CDR3 here is CASSPDRAQETQYF. CDR3 nucleotide sequence: TGTGCCAGCAGCCCCGACAGGGCCCAAGAGACCCAGTACTTC.

This rearrangement joins TRBV7-2 to TRBJ1-1; no firm D call. Trimming cost V 6 bases and J 1 base, with 12 bases left between them. CDR1 and CDR2 from the germline V gene are SGHTA and FQGNSA. This CDR3 spans 14 amino acids. CDR3: CASSLETGNTEAFF. The CDR3 bases are TGTGCCAGCAGTCTCGAGACGGGGAACACTGAAGCTTTCTTT.

This chain connects TRBV27 to TRBJ2-7; D might be TRBD2 (6 bases). The CDR3 is 15 amino acids. V was shortened by 3 bases and J by 4 bases, with 16 bases between the two germline ends. The V gene's germline CDR1 is MNHEY and CDR2 SMNVEV (reference sequence). CDR3 bases: TGTGCCAGCAGTTTGGCGAAGGGAGGCCCTTACGAGCAGTACTTC. Translation: CASSLAKGGPYEQYF.

The chain is built from TRBV4-1 and TRBJ2-5; the D gene is possibly TRBD2 (7 bases). CDR1 is MGHRA and CDR2 is YSYEKL in the germline V gene. The CDR3 runs to 14 residues. V lost 2 bases and J lost 4, with 11 bases in between. DNA for the CDR3: TGCGCCAGCAGCCAACGGGGGGCAGGAGAGACCCAGTACTTC. It yields the protein CASSQRGAGETQYF.

The chain carries TRBV9 and TRBJ2-7; 13 nucleotides align to TRBD2. With V trimmed by 5 bases and J by 6 bases, 8 bases remained unmatched. The CDR3 is made up of 15 amino acids. CDR1 is SGDLS, CDR2 YYNGEE, per germline. This CDR3 reads CASSAGTSGIGEQYF. For the CDR3, the DNA is TGTGCCAGCAGTGCCGGGACTAGCGGGATAGGCGAGCAGTACTTC.

The V gene is TRBV15, the J gene TRBJ2-6, with a possible D match to TRBD2 (5 bases). V dropped 1 base and J dropped 0 bases, with 16 bases sitting between them. CDR1 is LNHNV, CDR2 YYDKDF, per germline (reference sequence). This CDR3 region has 19 residues. The DNA of the CDR3 is TGTGCCACCAGCAGAGCCCTAAGGGATGCGGGCTCTGGGGCCAACGTCCTGACTTTC. Translating it yields CATSRALRDAGSGANVLTF.

The chain couples TRBV6-1 to TRBJ1-1, with D perhaps TRBD1 (5 bases). The ends were cut back, 3 bases at V and 5 bases at J, with 16 bases in the middle. In germline, CDR1 is MNHNS, CDR2 SASEGT. The CDR3 has 15 residues. The CDR3 sequence: CASSESGHRKTEAFF. The CDR3 DNA is TGTGCCAGCAGTGAGAGTGGACATCGCAAGACTGAAGCTTTCTTT.

The chain uses TRBV7-8 and TRBJ2-7; 9 bases agree with TRBD1. The CDR3 length is 18 residues. Looked up from germline, CDR1 is SGHVS and CDR2 is FQNEAQ. V was clipped by 5 bases and J by 2 bases; unmatched bases: 16. The chain's CDR3 is CASSLNVNRQGVTYEQYF. The CDR3 DNA is TGTGCCAGCAGCCTGAATGTGAACCGACAGGGGGTAACCTACGAGCAGTACTTC. The full variable domain, with the rest looked up from reference TRBV7-8 and TRBJ2-7, is GAGVSQSPRYKVAKRGQDVALRCDPISGHVSLFWYQQALGQGPEFLTYFQNEAQLDKSGLPSDRFFAERPEGSVSTLKIQRTQQEDSAVYLCASSLNVNRQGVTYEQYFGPGTRLTVT.

The rearrangement uses TRBV19 and TRBJ1-1, with a weak D call TRBD1 (5 bases). CDR1 is LNHDA and CDR2 is SQIVND in the germline V gene (reference sequence). CDR3 size: 14 residues. Trimming took 7 bases from V and 0 from J, leaving 12 bases between them. CDR3 bases: TGTGCCAGTACCCAGACAGCGATGAACACTGAAGCTTTCTTT. Translated, it gives CASTQTAMNTEAFF.

V usage is TRBV23-1 and J usage is TRBJ1-4, with D unclear. TRBV23-1 is sorted into the ORF group, with uncertain function. V lost 3 bases, J lost 3 bases, and 11 bases lay in between. CDR3 length equals 15 residues. The CDR3 reads CASSHPPSPNEKLFF. CDR3 DNA: TGCGCCAGCAGTCATCCGCCAAGCCCTAATGAAAAACTGTTTTTT.

J is TRBJ1-6 and V is TRBV7-9; 8 bases are shared with TRBD1. Germline values: CDR1 SEHNR, CDR2 FQNEAQ (reference sequence). V gave up 5 bases and J gave up 9 bases; unmatched junction bases: 9. The CDR3 consists of 15 residues. CDR3 loop: CASSPADRVGSPLHF. In DNA, the CDR3 is TGTGCCAGCAGCCCCGCGGACAGGGTTGGTTCACCCCTCCACTTT.

The V call is TRBV29-1, the J call TRBJ2-7, with 11 bases fitting TRBD2. After removal of 6 bases from V and 1 base from J, the junction contained 2 bases not matched to a gene. The CDR3 extends over 13 amino acids. CDR1 and CDR2 from the germline V gene are SQVTM and ANQGSEA. Here the CDR3 reads CSVGLAESYEQYF. In DNA form, the CDR3 reads TGCAGCGTGGGACTAGCGGAGTCCTACGAGCAGTACTTC.

The J gene is TRBJ2-5, the V gene TRBV5-1; 8 bases match TRBD2. CDR1 is SGHRS and CDR2 is YFSETQ in the germline V gene. The length of the CDR3 is 18 residues. Unmatched junction bases numbered 16, after V lost 4 bases and J lost 2 bases. The CDR3 DNA sequence: TGCGCCAGCAGCCCGGGACGGCATAGCGGGGCCTATCAAGAGACCCAGTACTTC. Its protein product is CASSPGRHSGAYQETQYF.

V gene TRBV13 combines with J gene TRBJ1-1, with TRBD1 matching 7 bases. Germline V gene data show CDR1 as PRHDT and CDR2 as FYEKMQ (reference sequence). The V segment lost 4 bases and the J segment 4 bases; nucleotides outside the gene matches: 6. CDR3 length: 14 amino acids. The CDR3 nucleotides read TGTGCCAGCAGCTACAGGGGAAGTGGCACTGAAGCTTTCTTT. It specifies CASSYRGSGTEAFF.

This chain joins TRBV11-2 and TRBJ2-1; D is possibly TRBD2 (5 bases). The CDR3 runs 16 residues. The V end lost 2 bases, the J end lost 0 bases, and 11 bases lay between the germline ends. The germline gives CDR1 SGHAT, CDR2 FQNNGV. The CDR3: CASSLRADSSYNEQFF. The DNA of the CDR3 is TGTGCCAGCAGCTTACGGGCGGACTCCTCCTACAATGAGCAGTTCTTC.

This rearrangement joins TRBV18 to TRBJ1-2; no firm D call. Trimming pared 2 bases from V and 4 bases from J, leaving 14 bases between. The CDR3 has 15 residues. CDR1 is KGHSH, CDR2 LQKENI, per germline. CDR3 in DNA: TGTGCCAGCTCACCAGCCCTCTATAGCGGCTATGGCTACACCTTC. It specifies CASSPALYSGYGYTF.

The rearrangement joins TRBV30 to TRBJ1-2, with 9 bases identical to TRBD1. Germline CDR1 is GTSNPN and CDR2 is SVGIG (reference sequence). The junction had 5 bases not matched to a gene; V was cut back by 1 base and J by 5 bases. This CDR3 spans 14 amino acids. Here the CDR3 reads CAWSGEGTGYGYTF. CDR3 DNA sequence: TGTGCCTGGAGTGGCGAAGGGACAGGGTATGGCTACACCTTC.